These T cell receptor beta chains were read from a single sample in a study of T-cell reconstitution after alpha-beta-depleted transplantation in children. TCRdb processed the PCR reads anew with MiXCR; each CDR3 protein has one entry. In the table there are roughly 190,000 distinct CDR3 sequences, less than 15% of which are singletons. Sequencing used PBMCs from the stem cell graft donor, obtained from the stem cell graft. All receptors come from a human donor who donated a stem cell graft to a child with acute lymphoblastic leukemia. Each CDR3 is given with its conserved first and last residue. The order of the fields is D gene, clone size, V gene, J gene, CDR3 DNA, CDR3 protein. D genes are given only for firm matches. The size field is filled for only some rows; it gives once, few, many or a size class.

d_gene: TRBD1; abundance: many; v_gene: TRBV5-6; j_gene: TRBJ2-7; CDR3nt: TGTGCCAGCAGCACCTGGACAGGTCACCTCTACGAGCAGTACTTC; CDR3aa: CASSTWTGHLYEQYF
d_gene: TRBD1; abundance: many; v_gene: TRBV10-3; j_gene: TRBJ2-2; CDR3nt: TGTGCCATGTCGGGACAGGGGTACACCGGGGAGCTGTTTTTT; CDR3aa: CAMSGQGYTGELFF
d_gene: NA; abundance: few; v_gene: TRBV28; j_gene: TRBJ1-6; CDR3nt: TGTGCCAGCCGATCCGGGGGGCCACCCCTCCACTTT; CDR3aa: CASRSGGPPLHF
d_gene: NA; abundance: many; v_gene: TRBV6-5; j_gene: TRBJ1-1; CDR3nt: TGTGCCAGCAGGTCCTCTAAGAGGGAGAACACTGAAGCTTTCTTT; CDR3aa: CASRSSKRENTEAFF
d_gene: NA; abundance: many; v_gene: TRBV25-1; j_gene: TRBJ2-7; CDR3nt: TGTGCCAGCAGTGAACATGAAAGCGAGCAGTACTTC; CDR3aa: CASSEHESEQYF
d_gene: NA; abundance: many; v_gene: TRBV9; j_gene: TRBJ1-3; CDR3nt: TGTGCCAGCAGCGTAGGGGGTCAGCTTACTGGAAACACCATATATTTT; CDR3aa: CASSVGGQLTGNTIYF
d_gene: TRBD1; abundance: few; v_gene: TRBV5-1; j_gene: TRBJ2-1; CDR3nt: TGCGCCAGCAGCTTGACGGGACAGGTGAACAATGAGCAGTTCTTC; CDR3aa: CASSLTGQVNNEQFF
d_gene: NA; abundance: few; v_gene: TRBV20-1; j_gene: TRBJ1-6; CDR3nt: TGCAGTGCTAGAGATCTCGGCAATTCACCCCTCCACTTT; CDR3aa: CSARDLGNSPLHF
d_gene: TRBD2; abundance: many; v_gene: TRBV12-3/TRBV12-4; j_gene: TRBJ2-7; CDR3nt: TGTGCGTCCTCACGCGGGAGATCGTCAACCTACGAGCAGTACTTC; CDR3aa: CASSRGRSSTYEQYF
d_gene: NA; abundance: NA; v_gene: TRBV12-3/TRBV12-4; j_gene: TRBJ2-7; CDR3nt: TGTGCCAGCAGGACCGGGACCGAGGGGACCTACGACCAGTACTTC; CDR3aa: CASRTGTEGTYDQYF
d_gene: TRBD1; abundance: many; v_gene: TRBV19; j_gene: TRBJ1-1; CDR3nt: TGTGCCAGTAGTTCAGGACAGGGGAGGACTGAAGCTTTCTTT; CDR3aa: CASSSGQGRTEAFF
d_gene: TRBD2; abundance: many; v_gene: TRBV5-1; j_gene: TRBJ2-7; CDR3nt: TGCGCCAGCAGCCTGAACGCGGGAGGGATCTACGAGCAGTACTTC; CDR3aa: CASSLNAGGIYEQYF
d_gene: NA; abundance: many; v_gene: TRBV6-1; j_gene: TRBJ2-1; CDR3nt: TGTGCCATCCTTACCCAACCGGGGCACCATTACAATGAGCAGTTCTTC; CDR3aa: CAILTQPGHHYNEQFF
d_gene: NA; abundance: NA; v_gene: TRBV29-1; j_gene: TRBJ2-6; CDR3nt: TGCAGCGTTGAAGACCGACCCAACGGACGCTCTGGGGCCAACGTCCTGACTTTC; CDR3aa: CSVEDRPNGRSGANVLTF
d_gene: TRBD2; abundance: few; v_gene: TRBV5-6; j_gene: TRBJ2-7; CDR3nt: TGTGCCAGCAGCTTGTTCGGGGGGTTCTACGAGCAGTACTTC; CDR3aa: CASSLFGGFYEQYF
d_gene: NA; abundance: many; v_gene: TRBV5-1; j_gene: TRBJ2-5; CDR3nt: TGCGCCAGCAGCTCCGATGGACCTAGTAGGGGGGAGACCCAGTACTTC; CDR3aa: CASSSDGPSRGETQYF
d_gene: TRBD2; abundance: many; v_gene: TRBV14; j_gene: TRBJ2-5; CDR3nt: TGTGCCAGCAGCCAGGCCCTCGGGAGGGTGGCCCAGTACTTC; CDR3aa: CASSQALGRVAQYF
d_gene: TRBD2; abundance: many; v_gene: TRBV10-3; j_gene: TRBJ2-1; CDR3nt: TGTGCCACCCGCGTAGCGGGAGAGTTCGATGAGCAGTTCTTC; CDR3aa: CATRVAGEFDEQFF
d_gene: NA; abundance: NA; v_gene: TRBV10-3; j_gene: TRBJ2-7; CDR3nt: TGTGCCATCAGTGAGCAGGGGAGGGGCGAGCAGTACTTC; CDR3aa: CAISEQGRGEQYF
d_gene: NA; abundance: many; v_gene: TRBV20-1; j_gene: TRBJ2-5; CDR3nt: TGCAGTGCTAGAAAACAGGGAGGTACAGAGACCCAGTACTTC; CDR3aa: CSARKQGGTETQYF
d_gene: NA; abundance: few; v_gene: TRBV9; j_gene: TRBJ1-5; CDR3nt: TGTGCCAGCAGCGCACTTGGAGGGGACCAGCCCCAGCATTTT; CDR3aa: CASSALGGDQPQHF
d_gene: TRBD1; abundance: many; v_gene: TRBV25-1; j_gene: TRBJ1-6; CDR3nt: TGTGCCACCTCGACAGGGGGTAATTCACCCCTCCACTTT; CDR3aa: CATSTGGNSPLHF
d_gene: TRBD2; abundance: many; v_gene: TRBV5-1; j_gene: TRBJ2-1; CDR3nt: TGCGCCAGCAGACTGGGACTAGCGGCTTCGTATGAGCAGTTCTTC; CDR3aa: CASRLGLAASYEQFF
d_gene: NA; abundance: NA; v_gene: TRBV30; j_gene: TRBJ2-1; CDR3nt: TGTGCCTGGAGTGTAGGTCTAGCTGGAGTGTATGAGCAGTTCTTC; CDR3aa: CAWSVGLAGVYEQFF
d_gene: TRBD1; abundance: NA; v_gene: TRBV5-1; j_gene: TRBJ1-1; CDR3nt: TGCGCCAGCAGCGTTACAGGGGGTCCCACTGAAGCTTTCTTT; CDR3aa: CASSVTGGPTEAFF
d_gene: TRBD2; abundance: NA; v_gene: TRBV12-3/TRBV12-4; j_gene: TRBJ2-1; CDR3nt: TGTGCCAGCAGCGCTGGGGAGGGGATTAGGAATGAGCAGTTCTTC; CDR3aa: CASSAGEGIRNEQFF
d_gene: TRBD2; abundance: many; v_gene: TRBV7-2; j_gene: TRBJ2-6; CDR3nt: TGTGCCAGCAGCCGGGGAGGGCCTGGGGCCAACGTCCTGACTTTC; CDR3aa: CASSRGGPGANVLTF
d_gene: NA; abundance: many; v_gene: TRBV3-1; j_gene: TRBJ2-1; CDR3nt: TGTGCCAGCAGCCAAGATTTGCGGGAGCAGTTCTTC; CDR3aa: CASSQDLREQFF
d_gene: NA; abundance: many; v_gene: TRBV20-1; j_gene: TRBJ1-1; CDR3nt: TGCAGTGCTAGAGCAGGGAACACTGAAGCTTTCTTT; CDR3aa: CSARAGNTEAFF
d_gene: NA; abundance: many; v_gene: TRBV5-1; j_gene: TRBJ1-6; CDR3nt: TGCGCCAGCAGCTTGACGGACTTCTATAATTCACCCCTCCACTTT; CDR3aa: CASSLTDFYNSPLHF
d_gene: NA; abundance: NA; v_gene: TRBV11-2; j_gene: TRBJ2-3; CDR3nt: TGTGCCAGCAGCTTAGTATCCCAGCGTGGGCGAGATACGCAGTATTTT; CDR3aa: CASSLVSQRGRDTQYF
d_gene: TRBD1; abundance: many; v_gene: TRBV4-2; j_gene: TRBJ2-7; CDR3nt: TGTGCCAGCAGCCAAGAAGAGCAGGGGGCGTACGAGCAGTACTTC; CDR3aa: CASSQEEQGAYEQYF
d_gene: TRBD1; abundance: few; v_gene: TRBV30; j_gene: TRBJ2-1; CDR3nt: TGTGCCTTGTTATCAAGGGGGACAGGGGGCTCCCTCCCCTACAATGAGCAGTTCTTC; CDR3aa: CALLSRGTGGSLPYNEQFF
d_gene: NA; abundance: NA; v_gene: TRBV11-3; j_gene: TRBJ2-1; CDR3nt: TGTGCCAGCAGCTTAGTCCGAGGGAGGAAAGGGTTCTTC; CDR3aa: CASSLVRGRKGFF
d_gene: NA; abundance: few; v_gene: TRBV12-3/TRBV12-4; j_gene: TRBJ1-2; CDR3nt: TGTGCCAGCAGCCCCCCCGTTAGGGAGAACTATGGCTACACCTTC; CDR3aa: CASSPPVRENYGYTF
d_gene: NA; abundance: many; v_gene: TRBV7-7; j_gene: TRBJ2-3; CDR3nt: TGTGCCAGCAGTCCTCAGGGGTGGGGGGATACGCAGTATTTT; CDR3aa: CASSPQGWGDTQYF
d_gene: TRBD2; abundance: many; v_gene: TRBV29-1; j_gene: TRBJ2-2; CDR3nt: TGCAGCGGCCGATCGACCCACGGACTAGCGGAAGGTCCCGGGGAGCTGTTTTTT; CDR3aa: CSGRSTHGLAEGPGELFF
d_gene: NA; abundance: many; v_gene: TRBV6-6; j_gene: TRBJ2-3; CDR3nt: TGTGCCAGCAGCAACACAGATACGCAGTATTTT; CDR3aa: CASSNTDTQYF
d_gene: NA; abundance: many; v_gene: TRBV4-1; j_gene: TRBJ2-1; CDR3nt: TGCGCCAGCAGCCAAGGCGAGGGCCTCCTTAGCTCCTACAATGAGCAGTTCTTC; CDR3aa: CASSQGEGLLSSYNEQFF
d_gene: TRBD2; abundance: many; v_gene: TRBV5-1; j_gene: TRBJ2-7; CDR3nt: TGCGCCAGCAGTCGGGGACTAGCGGGAGACCTCTCCTACGAGCAGTACTTC; CDR3aa: CASSRGLAGDLSYEQYF
d_gene: TRBD1; abundance: few; v_gene: TRBV7-9; j_gene: TRBJ1-2; CDR3nt: TGTGCCAGCAGCTCACAGGGGGCGCGGGACTATGGCTACACCTTC; CDR3aa: CASSSQGARDYGYTF
d_gene: NA; abundance: many; v_gene: TRBV6-2/TRBV6-3; j_gene: TRBJ2-2; CDR3nt: TGTGCCAGCACCAACTTTAGCGCCAGGACACCCGGGGAGCTGTTTTTT; CDR3aa: CASTNFSARTPGELFF
d_gene: TRBD1; abundance: NA; v_gene: TRBV5-1; j_gene: TRBJ1-1; CDR3nt: TGCGCCAGCAGCTTGGGACAGGGGGCGACCACTGAAGCTTTCTTT; CDR3aa: CASSLGQGATTEAFF
d_gene: TRBD2; abundance: few; v_gene: TRBV25-1; j_gene: TRBJ2-2; CDR3nt: TGTGCCATCCAGACTAGCGAGAACACCGGGGAGCTGTTTTTT; CDR3aa: CAIQTSENTGELFF
d_gene: NA; abundance: NA; v_gene: TRBV20-1; j_gene: TRBJ2-3; CDR3nt: TGCAGTGCTAGAACTAGCCTGTGGACAGATACGCAGTATTTT; CDR3aa: CSARTSLWTDTQYF
d_gene: NA; abundance: many; v_gene: TRBV5-1; j_gene: TRBJ2-2; CDR3nt: TGCGCCAGCAGCTTGGGGCAGGCCCAAGGGGAGCTGTTTTTT; CDR3aa: CASSLGQAQGELFF
d_gene: TRBD1; abundance: many; v_gene: TRBV6-1; j_gene: TRBJ2-6; CDR3nt: TGTGCCAGCACCCCAAGGGCAGGGGGCTCTGGGGCCAACGTCCTGACTTTC; CDR3aa: CASTPRAGGSGANVLTF
d_gene: TRBD2; abundance: many; v_gene: TRBV7-9; j_gene: TRBJ2-4; CDR3nt: TGTGCCAGCAGTACGCCGGGACTAGGGGAAAACATTCAGTACTTC; CDR3aa: CASSTPGLGENIQYF
d_gene: NA; abundance: many; v_gene: TRBV11-1; j_gene: TRBJ2-7; CDR3nt: TGTGCCAGCAGCTTAGCCTCTCCAAACTACGAGCAGTACTTC; CDR3aa: CASSLASPNYEQYF
d_gene: TRBD2; abundance: NA; v_gene: TRBV12-3/TRBV12-4; j_gene: TRBJ2-7; CDR3nt: TGTGCCAGCAGCAGGACTAGCGGAGGGTACGAGCAGTACTTC; CDR3aa: CASSRTSGGYEQYF
d_gene: NA; abundance: many; v_gene: TRBV12-3/TRBV12-4; j_gene: TRBJ2-3; CDR3nt: TGTGCCAGCAGCCGGGAAACTAGCACAGATACGCAGTATTTT; CDR3aa: CASSRETSTDTQYF
d_gene: NA; abundance: many; v_gene: TRBV20-1; j_gene: TRBJ2-1; CDR3nt: TGCAGTGCTAGAGATGGAGGACTACACCCCTACAATGAGCAGTTCTTC; CDR3aa: CSARDGGLHPYNEQFF
d_gene: TRBD2; abundance: NA; v_gene: TRBV5-1; j_gene: TRBJ2-3; CDR3nt: TGCGCCAGCAGCTTCGGACTAGCGGGAGGGCCAGGGGAAGATACGCAGTATTTT; CDR3aa: CASSFGLAGGPGEDTQYF
d_gene: TRBD2; abundance: NA; v_gene: TRBV20-1; j_gene: TRBJ2-1; CDR3nt: TGCAGTGCTAGATCTCTAGCGGGAGTCGGCAATGAGCAGTTCTTC; CDR3aa: CSARSLAGVGNEQFF